This T cell receptor (beta chain) is drawn from a study of blood T cell repertoires in COVID-19. This clone has just a few counts. Original methodology: Cell counts per sample came from amplifying reference gene primers. The assay was immunoSEQ multiplex PCR, and TCRdb's table has in-frame clones only and misses some. V, J and clone size are those of that table, while D and trimming were read from the DNA. Of approximately 210,000 clones listed, about four fifths were seen once; the top ten hold 8.2%. CDR1 and CDR2 from the germline V gene are SGHAT and FQNNGV. Losses at the gene ends were 5 bases for V and 1 base for J; bases not matched to a gene: 10. The CDR3 has 17 residues.

Sample: peripheral blood. This TCR derives from a woman aged 50 to 60 with acute or convalescent COVID-19. The J gene is TRBJ1-5, the V gene TRBV11-2, with 8 nucleotides matching TRBD1. CDR3 sequence: CASSPGTGYRSNQPQHF. CDR3 bases: TGTGCCAGCAGCCCAGGGACAGGATATAGGAGCAATCAGCCCCAGCATTTT.